This passage covers 10 T cell receptor beta chains from one sample sequenced in a study of blood T cell repertoires in COVID-19. Profiled with immunoSEQ multiplex PCR; TCRdb holds only in-frame clones, not every one. The sample gives some 140,000 clones, around three quarters of which show up once; about 1.8% is in the top ten. Material: peripheral blood. The receptors come from an elderly man with acute or convalescent COVID-19.

V usage is TRBV5-1 and J usage is TRBJ2-7; D unresolved. There are 13 residues in the CDR3. Per germline, CDR1 SGHRS and CDR2 YFSETQ. The germline V and J ends were trimmed by 2 bases and 5 bases, with 11 bases remaining between them. CDR3 amino acids: CASSLNGDNEQYV. CDR3 bases: TGCGCCAGCAGCTTAAATGGTGACAACGAGCAGTACGTC.

The chain carries TRBV29-1 and TRBJ1-1; D not resolved. The CDR3 contains 14 residues. Germline V CDR1 and CDR2: SQVTM, ANQGSEA. Trimming shortened V by 1 base and J by 4 bases, and 13 bases separated the two germline ends. DNA of the CDR3: TGCAGCGTTGAAGCGAACCCCGCGGGCACTGAAGCTTTCTTT. It specifies CSVEANPAGTEAFF.

The V call is TRBV2, the J call TRBJ1-2; possibly TRBD1 for D (5 bases). This CDR3 is 14 amino acids long. The V gene's germline CDR1 is SNHLY and CDR2 FYNNEI. With 8 bases removed from V and 10 bases from J, the gap between germline ends came to 23 bases. This CDR3 is CASGAIQGIGNYTF. The CDR3 bases are TGTGCCAGCGGAGCCATTCAGGGAATAGGCAACTACACCTTC.

This chain links TRBV6-2 or TRBV6-3 with TRBJ2-2, with D uncertain. The CDR3 extends over 16 amino acids. V lost 0 bases to trimming and J lost 4 bases, with 12 bases between them. Germline V lookup: CDR1 MNHEY, CDR2 SVGEGT. The CDR3 spells CASSYSINSPTGELFF. In DNA, the CDR3 is TGTGCCAGCAGTTACTCGATTAACAGCCCCACCGGGGAGCTGTTTTTT.

This chain joins TRBV7-2 and TRBJ1-5, with D unresolved. Germline-derived CDR1 and CDR2 are SGHTA and FQGNSA. The CDR3 loop spans 15 amino acids. V lost 3 bases and J lost 2, with 11 bases in between. The CDR3 DNA is TGTGCCAGCAGCTTTAAGGCAGGCCGCAATCAGCCCCAGCATTTT. Translated, it gives CASSFKAGRNQPQHF. Filled out from reference TRBV7-2 and TRBJ1-5, the complete variable domain reads GAGVSQSPSNKVTEKGKDVELRCDPISGHTALYWYRQSLGQGLEFLIYFQGNSAPDKSGLPSDRFSAERTGGSVSTLTIQRTQQEDSAVYLCASSFKAGRNQPQHFGDGTRLSIL.

This clone has a single count. The V and J genes are TRBV29-1 and TRBJ2-3, with 14 bases identical to TRBD2. Germline values: CDR1 SQVTM, CDR2 ANQGSEA. The CDR3 loop spans 16 amino acids. V was pared by 7 bases and J by 2 bases, with 8 bases of the junction left unmatched. The CDR3 loop is CSARGTSGGYTDTQYF. The DNA of the CDR3 is TGCAGCGCAAGAGGGACTAGCGGGGGTTACACAGATACGCAGTATTTT.

Of note for this clone: Other nucleotide sequences from this sample produce the same CDR3. The V gene is TRBV30, the J gene TRBJ1-6; D not certain. This CDR3 region has 12 residues. V gave up 5 bases and J gave up 7 bases, with 9 bases separating them. Germline values: CDR1 GTSNPN, CDR2 SVGIG (reference sequence). CDR3 sequence: CAWDRGNSPLHF. CDR3 bases: TGTGCCTGGGACCGCGGGAATTCACCCCTCCACTTT.

The CDR3 nucleotides are TGTGCCAGCAGTTTATCGGTGCAGCCCCAGCATTTT. Translating it yields CASSLSVQPQHF. The chain is built from TRBV12-3 or TRBV12-4 and TRBJ1-5; no reliable D call. This CDR3 region has 12 residues. V shed 2 bases and J shed 7 bases, with 6 bases lying between them.

The chain has TRBV4-1 and TRBJ2-3, with D perhaps TRBD1 (6 bases). V lost 4 bases, J lost 0 bases, and 20 bases lay in between. Germline CDR1 MGHRA, CDR2 YSYEKL. The CDR3 length is 18 residues. CDR3 bases: TGCGCCAGCAGCCTGCAAGGGGGTGCAACCATGAGCACAGATACGCAGTATTTT. Translated: CASSLQGGATMSTDTQYF.

The gene calls are TRBV19 and TRBJ1-6; D is perhaps TRBD1 (5 bases). This CDR3 comprises 13 residues. The germline V gene encodes CDR1 LNHDA and CDR2 SQIVND (reference sequence). The V and J ends lost 5 bases and 8 bases respectively, with 10 bases between them. For the CDR3, the DNA is TGTGCCAGTAGTCTCGACAGCGATTCACCCCTCCACTTT. It codes for CASSLDSDSPLHF.